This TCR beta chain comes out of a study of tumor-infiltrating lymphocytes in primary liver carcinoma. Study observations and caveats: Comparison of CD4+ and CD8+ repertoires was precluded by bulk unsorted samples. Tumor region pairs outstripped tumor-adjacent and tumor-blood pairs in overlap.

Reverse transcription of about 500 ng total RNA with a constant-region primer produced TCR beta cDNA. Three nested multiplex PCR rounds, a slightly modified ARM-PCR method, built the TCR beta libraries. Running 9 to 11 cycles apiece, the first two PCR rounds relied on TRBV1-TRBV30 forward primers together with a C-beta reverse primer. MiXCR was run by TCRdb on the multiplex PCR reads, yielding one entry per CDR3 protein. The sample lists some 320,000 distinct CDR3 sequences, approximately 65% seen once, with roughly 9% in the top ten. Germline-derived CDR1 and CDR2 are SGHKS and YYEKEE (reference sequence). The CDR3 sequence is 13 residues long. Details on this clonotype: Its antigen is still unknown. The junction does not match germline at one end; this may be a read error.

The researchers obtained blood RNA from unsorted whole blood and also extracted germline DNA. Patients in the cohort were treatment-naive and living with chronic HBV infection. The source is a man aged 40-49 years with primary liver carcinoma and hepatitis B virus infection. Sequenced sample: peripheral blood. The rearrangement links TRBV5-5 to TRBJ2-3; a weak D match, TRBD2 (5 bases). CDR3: CATSLNAGETQYF. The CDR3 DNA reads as TGTGCCACCAGCTTGAATGCGGGCGAAACGCAGTATTTT. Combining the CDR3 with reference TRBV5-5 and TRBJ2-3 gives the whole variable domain DAGVTQSPTHLIKTRGQQVTLRCSPISGHKSVSWYQQVLGQGPQFIFQYYEKEERGRGNFPDRFSARQFPNYSSELNVNALLLGDSALYLCATSLNAGETQYFGPGTRLTVL.